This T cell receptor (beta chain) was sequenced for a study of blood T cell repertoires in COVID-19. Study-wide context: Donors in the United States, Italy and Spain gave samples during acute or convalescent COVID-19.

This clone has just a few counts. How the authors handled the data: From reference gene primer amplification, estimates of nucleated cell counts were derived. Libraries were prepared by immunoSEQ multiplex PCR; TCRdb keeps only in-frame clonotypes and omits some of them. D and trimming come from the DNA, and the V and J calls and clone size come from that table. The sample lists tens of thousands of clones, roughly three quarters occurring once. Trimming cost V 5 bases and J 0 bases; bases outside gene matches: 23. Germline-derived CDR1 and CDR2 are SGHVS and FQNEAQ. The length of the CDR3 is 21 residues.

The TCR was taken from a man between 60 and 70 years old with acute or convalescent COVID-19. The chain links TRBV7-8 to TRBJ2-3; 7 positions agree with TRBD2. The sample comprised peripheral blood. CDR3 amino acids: CASSPAPWGVASGSSTDTQYF. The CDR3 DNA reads TGTGCCAGCAGCCCCGCACCCTGGGGGGTCGCTAGCGGCTCTAGCACAGATACGCAGTATTTT. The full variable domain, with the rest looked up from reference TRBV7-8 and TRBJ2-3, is GAGVSQSPRYKVAKRGQDVALRCDPISGHVSLFWYQQALGQGPEFLTYFQNEAQLDKSGLPSDRFFAERPEGSVSTLKIQRTQQEDSAVYLCASSPAPWGVASGSSTDTQYFGPGTRLTVL.